This T cell receptor (beta chain) was obtained from a study of T cell responses to AZD1222 COVID-19 vaccine. Findings and caveats of the study: Clonal diversity was possibly underestimated; the donors were predominantly white British and more often female. Vaccine-associated CD4 TCRs ranged over spike, dominating at 160-218 and 743-854. Just a handful of AZD1222 recipients were seropositive at baseline.

Clones were sequenced by immunoSEQ multiplex PCR, and TCRdb holds only the in-frame ones, with some missing. The sample lists about 180,000 clones, around 88% occurring once. As to this clone: The antigen remains undetermined.

CDR1 and CDR2 (germline): LGHNA, YSLEER. This CDR3 contains 13 residues. The trim removed 6 bases at V and 8 bases at J, leaving 7 bases unmatched. This sample comprised peripheral blood, obtained 28 days after the second AZD1222 dose. The receptor comes from an adult who received the AZD1222 COVID-19 vaccine. The V and J genes are TRBV4-3 and TRBJ2-1, with 7 bases matching TRBD1. Written as DNA, the CDR3 is TGCGCCAGCAGGCGAAATGACAGGGATGAGCAGTTCTTC. Translated, it gives CASRRNDRDEQFF.